These 26 T cell receptor beta chains share one sample of origin, sequenced in a study of cytomegalovirus exposure and HLA in healthy donors. The table came from immunoSEQ multiplex PCR; TCRdb's copy has only in-frame clones and leaves some out. The table includes fewer than 150,000 clones, roughly 88% detected once. Sequencing input: PBMCs. The source of these receptors is a man between 18 and 29 years old in good health and CMV-seronegative.

This chain links TRBV30 with TRBJ1-1; D is possibly TRBD1 (5 bases). This CDR3 spans 14 amino acids. Germline values: CDR1 GTSNPN, CDR2 SVGIG (reference sequence). Trimming stripped 3 bases from V and 2 bases from J, with 13 bases between. CDR3 loop: CAWRFGHSNTEAFF. Here the CDR3 DNA reads TGTGCCTGGAGATTTGGACATTCTAACACTGAAGCTTTCTTT.

This clone was seen only a few times. The V gene is TRBV2, the J gene TRBJ2-5, with 10 bases lining up with TRBD2. Germline CDR1 and CDR2: SNHLY and FYNNEI. The CDR3 length is 14 residues. Trimming took 4 bases from V and 5 from J; bases not matched to a gene: 4. Here the CDR3 reads CASSVSGGWETQYF. In DNA form, the CDR3 reads TGTGCCAGCAGTGTTAGCGGGGGGTGGGAGACCCAGTACTTC.

The chain uses TRBV25-1 and TRBJ2-5; 7 bases agree with TRBD2. The junction had 7 bases not matched to a gene; V was cut back by 1 base and J by 5 bases. Germline CDR1 and CDR2: MGHDK and SYGVNS. The CDR3 runs to 15 residues. The CDR3 nucleotides read TGTGCCAGCAGTGAATCTCGCGGGAGAGGGGAGACCCAGTACTTC. This codes for CASSESRGRGETQYF. Filled out from reference TRBV25-1 and TRBJ2-5, the complete variable domain reads EADIYQTPRYLVIGTGKKITLECSQTMGHDKMYWYQQDPGMELHLIHYSYGVNSTEKGDLSSESTVSRIRTEHFPLTLESARPSHTSQYLCASSESRGRGETQYFGPGTRLLVL.

This chain uses TRBV5-1 with TRBJ2-1; a weak D match, TRBD1 (6 bases). In germline, CDR1 is SGHRS, CDR2 YFSETQ. Trimming removed 0 bases from V and 1 base from J, with 14 bases in between. This CDR3 has 17 amino acids. CDR3 coding DNA: TGCGCCAGCAGCTTGGGAACAGGGACCTTTTCCTACAATGAGCAGTTCTTC. Translation gives CASSLGTGTFSYNEQFF.

V usage is TRBV6-1 and J usage is TRBJ1-4; D is possibly TRBD1 (5 bases). V gave up 5 bases and J gave up 8 bases, with 18 bases separating them. Germline V gene lookup returns CDR1 MNHNS and CDR2 SASEGT. CDR3 length: 15 amino acids. CDR3 amino acids: CASSIDGGSGEKLFF. Here the CDR3 DNA reads TGTGCCAGCAGTATTGACGGGGGGTCCGGAGAAAAACTGTTTTTT.

The chain couples TRBV18 to TRBJ2-5; TRBD1 matches at 9 bases. The CDR3 totals 14 residues. The trim removed 3 bases at V and 2 bases at J, leaving 1 base unmatched. The germline V gene encodes CDR1 KGHSH and CDR2 LQKENI. CDR3 nucleotide sequence: TGTGCCAGCTCACCCGGGACAGGGCAAGAGACCCAGTACTTC. Amino acids: CASSPGTGQETQYF.

This chain joins TRBV28 and TRBJ2-3; 12 bases fit TRBD2. J lost 0 bases, V lost 4 bases, and 14 bases had no gene match. The germline V gene has CDR1 MDHEN and CDR2 SYDVKM. This CDR3 has 20 residues. CDR3 DNA: TGTGCCAGCAGTTCTCCCTGGACTAGCGGGGAACCTTCTAGCACAGATACGCAGTATTTT. As protein: CASSSPWTSGEPSSTDTQYF. The whole variable domain, filled in from reference TRBV28 and TRBJ2-3, reads DVKVTQSSRYLVKRTGEKVFLECVQDMDHENMFWYRQDPGLGLRLIYFSYDVKMKEKGDIPEGYSVSREKKERFSLILESASTNQTSMYLCASSSPWTSGEPSSTDTQYFGPGTRLTVL.

J is TRBJ1-5 and V is TRBV6-6, with D unclear. The V end was cut by 0 bases, the J end by 7 bases, with 10 bases between. This CDR3 contains 14 residues. From germline, CDR1 is MNHNY and CDR2 SVGAGI (reference sequence). Here the CDR3 reads CASSYSGPVQPQHF. CDR3 in DNA: TGTGCCAGCAGTTACTCTGGGCCCGTCCAGCCCCAGCATTTT.

This rearrangement joins TRBV12-5 to TRBJ2-7, with D tentatively TRBD2 (5 bases). CDR1 is LGHNT and CDR2 is FRNRAP in the germline V gene. The ends were cut back, 7 bases at V and 2 bases at J, with 15 bases in the middle. The CDR3 contains 14 residues. The CDR3 here is CASASSGSAYEQYF. The CDR3 DNA follows: TGTGCTAGTGCCTCCTCTGGGAGCGCCTACGAGCAGTACTTC.

The chain couples TRBV5-4 to TRBJ2-1, with no clear D. The CDR3 extends over 15 amino acids. The V end was cut by 1 base, the J end by 0 bases, with 8 bases between. CDR1 is SGHNT, CDR2 YYREEE, per germline (reference sequence). CDR3 nucleotides: TGTGCCAGCAGCTTGCAGACAAGCTCCTACAATGAGCAGTTCTTC. Amino acids: CASSLQTSSYNEQFF.

V usage is TRBV6-1 and J usage is TRBJ2-1; 7 positions agree with TRBD1. This CDR3 is built from 15 residues. Germline V lookup: CDR1 MNHNS, CDR2 SASEGT. Trimming removed 6 bases from V and 3 bases from J; junction bases left unmatched: 8. As DNA, the CDR3 is TGTGCCAGCAGAAAACAGGGACAGAACTACAATGAGCAGTTCTTC. Translating it yields CASRKQGQNYNEQFF.

The V and J genes are TRBV10-3 and TRBJ2-7; the match to TRBD2 covers 9 bases. The CDR3 is 16 residues long. Germline assignment: CDR1 ENHRY and CDR2 SYGVKD. V was clipped by 8 bases and J by 1 base; unmatched bases: 12. CDR3 DNA: TGTGCCATCGGAAAGAGCGGGGGGAAAAGTTCCTACGAGCAGTACTTC. Residues: CAIGKSGGKSSYEQYF.

The rearrangement uses TRBV5-5 and TRBJ1-1, with 7 bases lining up with TRBD1. Germline V CDR1 and CDR2: SGHKS, YYEKEE (reference sequence). This CDR3 is built from 11 residues. V shed 3 bases and J 11 bases; nucleotides not matched to a gene: 4. The CDR3 region has the DNA TGTGCCAGCAGCTCGACAGGGACGGCTTTCTTT. Its translation is CASSSTGTAFF. Combining the CDR3 with reference TRBV5-5 and TRBJ1-1 gives the whole variable domain DAGVTQSPTHLIKTRGQQVTLRCSPISGHKSVSWYQQVLGQGPQFIFQYYEKEERGRGNFPDRFSARQFPNYSSELNVNALLLGDSALYLCASSSTGTAFFGQGTRLTVV.

The chain couples TRBV28 to TRBJ2-7; D possibly corresponds to TRBD1 (5 bases). The CDR3 has 11 amino acids. Trimming took off 7 bases at V and 3 bases at J, with 7 bases between the two ends. The germline V gene encodes CDR1 MDHEN and CDR2 SYDVKM. This CDR3 is CASIQGYEQYF. The CDR3 DNA follows: TGTGCCAGCATCCAGGGCTACGAGCAGTACTTC.

The V call is TRBV11-3, the J call TRBJ2-7; weak D call: TRBD2 (6 bases). V lost 4 bases and J 0 bases, leaving 13 bases between the germline ends. CDR3 length equals 15 residues. Germline V gene lookup returns CDR1 SGHNT and CDR2 YENEEA. The CDR3 nucleotides read TGTGCCAGCAGCTCGGAGGGATGGGGCTCCTACGAGCAGTACTTC. It yields the protein CASSSEGWGSYEQYF.

V and J are TRBV2 and TRBJ2-2; D remains unclear. The CDR3 has 15 residues. V was trimmed by 6 bases and J by 1 base, leaving 12 bases between them. Looked up from germline, CDR1 is SNHLY and CDR2 is FYNNEI. This CDR3 reads CASSRETQNTGELFF. DNA of the CDR3: TGTGCCAGCAGCCGAGAAACCCAGAACACCGGGGAGCTGTTTTTT.

This clone appeared once. The J gene is TRBJ2-7, the V gene TRBV11-3, with 9 bases fitting TRBD2. This CDR3 has 13 residues. Germline V lookup: CDR1 SGHNT, CDR2 YENEEA. J was trimmed by 5 bases and V by 6 bases; bases with no gene match: 5. The CDR3: CASSSLAGHEQYF. In DNA, the CDR3 is TGTGCCAGCAGTTCCCTAGCGGGACACGAGCAGTACTTC.

The table lists this clone with a few counts. The CDR3, as DNA: TGCGCCAGCAGCTTGATTGGCGGGGATGCCTACGAGCAGTACTTC. Amino acid sequence: CASSLIGGDAYEQYF. J is TRBJ2-7 and V is TRBV5-1, with D possibly matching TRBD2 (6 bases). The CDR3 is 15 amino acids. Per germline, CDR1 SGHRS and CDR2 YFSETQ. V lost 1 base and J lost 2, with 13 bases in between.

V and J are TRBV12-5 and TRBJ1-4; 8 bases align to TRBD1. CDR3 length: 14 residues. The germline gives CDR1 LGHNT, CDR2 FRNRAP. V lost 6 bases to trimming and J lost 7 bases; unmatched junction nucleotides: 7. This CDR3 reads CASGTDRGGEKLFF. The DNA of the CDR3 is TGTGCTAGTGGAACCGACAGGGGAGGTGAAAAACTGTTTTTT.

This rearrangement joins TRBV28 to TRBJ2-5; 7 bases align to TRBD1. The CDR3 totals 11 residues. Germline assignment: CDR1 MDHEN and CDR2 SYDVKM. J gave up 8 bases and V 9 bases, and 6 bases lay outside the gene matches. CDR3 DNA: TGTGCCAGTCGACAGGGTTACACCCAGTACTTC. Protein sequence: CASRQGYTQYF.

The rearrangement uses TRBV4-2 and TRBJ2-7; a possible D gene is TRBD2 (5 bases). This CDR3 region has 12 residues. Between the trimmed V and J ends, which lost 5 bases and 8 bases, there was a span of 13 bases. Looked up from germline, CDR1 is LGHNA and CDR2 is YNFKEQ. The CDR3 sequence is CASSLEDIKQYF. In nucleotides, the CDR3 is TGTGCCAGCAGCTTGGAGGATATCAAGCAGTACTTC.

V gene TRBV6-5 combines with J gene TRBJ1-5; D is possibly TRBD1 (5 bases). This CDR3 comprises 15 residues. Germline CDR1 and CDR2: MNHEY and SVGAGI. Deletions cut 0 bases from V and 1 base from J, with 7 bases between. The CDR3 sequence is CASSYSGASNQPQHF. CDR3 coding DNA: TGTGCCAGCAGTTACTCAGGGGCGAGCAATCAGCCCCAGCATTTT.

The CDR3 region is CASTKGGGFFSEQYF. The CDR3 DNA reads as TGTGCCAGCACCAAAGGTGGGGGCTTCTTCTCCGAGCAGTACTTC. V usage is TRBV6-5 and J usage is TRBJ2-7; D perhaps matches TRBD1 (6 bases). Germline V gene data show CDR1 as MNHEY and CDR2 as SVGAGI. Trimming took 7 bases from V and 6 from J, leaving 22 bases between them. This CDR3 is 15 amino acids long.

The gene calls are TRBV2 and TRBJ2-1; 10 nucleotides agree with TRBD2. The trim removed 8 bases at V and 6 bases at J, leaving 10 bases unmatched. Germline-derived CDR1 and CDR2 are SNHLY and FYNNEI. The CDR3 covers 15 residues. In nucleotides, the CDR3 is TGTGCCAGCGTCCTCAGCGGGGGGGGGAGCAATGAGCAGTTCTTC. Translated: CASVLSGGGSNEQFF.

The chain carries TRBV25-1 and TRBJ2-3; D is perhaps TRBD2 (6 bases). CDR3 length: 15 amino acids. Germline V CDR1 and CDR2: MGHDK, SYGVNS. V gave up 4 bases and J gave up 6 bases, with 17 bases separating them. CDR3 in amino acids: CASSATSSGLDTQYF. CDR3 nucleotide sequence: TGTGCCAGCAGTGCTACTAGCTCGGGCCTGGATACGCAGTATTTT.

J is TRBJ1-3 and V is TRBV23-1, with D perhaps matching TRBD1 (6 bases). TRBV23-1 is filed as an ORF, its function uncertain. The germline V and J ends were trimmed by 7 bases and 2 bases, with 12 bases remaining between them. There are 14 residues in the CDR3. The CDR3 reads CASTEQGTGNTIYF. The CDR3 nucleotides are TGCGCCAGCACAGAACAGGGAACTGGAAACACCATATATTTT.